This TCR beta chain was identified during a study of T-cell memory formation after mild COVID-19. This clonotype was picked up a small number of times. TCRdb used MiXCR to reprocess the 5' RACE reads, holding one entry per CDR3 protein. The repertoire holds 550,000 to 600,000 distinct CDR3 sequences, with roughly 21% as singletons. V lost 1 base and J 1 base, leaving 20 bases between the germline ends. Germline CDR1 is SEHNR and CDR2 is FQNEAQ (reference sequence). The CDR3 sequence is 18 residues long. The V call is TRBV7-9, the J call TRBJ2-7, with a tentative D call TRBD1 (6 bases). The TCR sequence derives from an adult woman who had mild COVID-19 (a few samples of this study predate the infection). Cell type and time point are not known. The sequenced material came from PBMCs or a T cell subset sorted from them (not recorded which). The CDR3 DNA is TGTGCCAGCAGCTTAGGCGCAGGACAGTCAGCGAGGTCCTACGAGCAGTACTTC. It encodes CASSLGAGQSARSYEQYF.